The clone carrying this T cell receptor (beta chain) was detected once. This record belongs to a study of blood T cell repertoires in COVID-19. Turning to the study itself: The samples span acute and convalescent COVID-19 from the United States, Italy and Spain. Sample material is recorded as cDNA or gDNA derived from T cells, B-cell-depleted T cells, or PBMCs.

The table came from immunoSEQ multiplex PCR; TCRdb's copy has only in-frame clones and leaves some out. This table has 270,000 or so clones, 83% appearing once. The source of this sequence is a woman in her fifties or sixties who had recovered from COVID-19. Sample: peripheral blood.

CDR3 DNA sequence: TGTGCCAGCAGCTGGGGCCCCAGTGTGGGAAAACTGTTTTTT. Its translation is CASSWGPSVGKLFF. The chain combines TRBV14 with TRBJ1-4, with D possibly being TRBD1 (5 bases). The length of the CDR3 is 14 residues. Trimming left V 5 bases short and J 10 bases short, with 17 bases between. Germline-derived CDR1 and CDR2 are SGHDN and FVKESK.